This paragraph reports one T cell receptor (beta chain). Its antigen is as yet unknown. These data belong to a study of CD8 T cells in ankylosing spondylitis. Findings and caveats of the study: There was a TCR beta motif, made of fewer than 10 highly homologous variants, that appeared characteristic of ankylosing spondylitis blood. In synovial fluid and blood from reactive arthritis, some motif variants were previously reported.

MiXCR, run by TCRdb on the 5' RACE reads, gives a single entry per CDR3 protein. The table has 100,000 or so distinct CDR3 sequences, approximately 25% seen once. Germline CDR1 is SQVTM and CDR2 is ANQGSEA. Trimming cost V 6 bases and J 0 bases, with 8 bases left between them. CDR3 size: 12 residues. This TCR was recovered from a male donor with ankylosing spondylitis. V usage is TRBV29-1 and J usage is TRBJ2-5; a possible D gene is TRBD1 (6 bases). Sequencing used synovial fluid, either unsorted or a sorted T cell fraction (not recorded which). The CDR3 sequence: CSVRTDQETQYF. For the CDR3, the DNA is TGCAGCGTACGGACAGACCAAGAGACCCAGTACTTC.